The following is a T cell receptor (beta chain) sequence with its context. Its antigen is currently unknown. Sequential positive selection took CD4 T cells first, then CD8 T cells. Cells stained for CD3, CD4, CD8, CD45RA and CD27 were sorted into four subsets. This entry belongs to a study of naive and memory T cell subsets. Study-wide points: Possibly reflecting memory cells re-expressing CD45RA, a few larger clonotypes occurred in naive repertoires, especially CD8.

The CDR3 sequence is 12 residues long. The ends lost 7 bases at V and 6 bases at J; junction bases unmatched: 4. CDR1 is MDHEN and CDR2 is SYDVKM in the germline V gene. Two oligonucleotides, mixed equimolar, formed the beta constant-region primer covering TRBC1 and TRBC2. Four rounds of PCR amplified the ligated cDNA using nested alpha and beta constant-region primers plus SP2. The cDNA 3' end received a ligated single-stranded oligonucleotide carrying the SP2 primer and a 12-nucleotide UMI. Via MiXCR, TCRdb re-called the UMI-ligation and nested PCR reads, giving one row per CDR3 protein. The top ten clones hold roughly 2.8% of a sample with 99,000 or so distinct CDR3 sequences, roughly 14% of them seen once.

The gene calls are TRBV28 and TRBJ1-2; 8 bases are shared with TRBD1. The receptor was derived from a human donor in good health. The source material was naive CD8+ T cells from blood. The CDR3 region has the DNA TGTGCCAGCAACGGACAGGGAGATGGCTACACCTTC. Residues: CASNGQGDGYTF.